A single sample is the source of the 17 T cell receptor beta chains below, sequenced in a study of T-cell memory formation after mild COVID-19. TCRdb processed the 5' RACE reads anew with MiXCR; each CDR3 protein has one entry. The table shows roughly 510,000 distinct CDR3 sequences, with approximately 15% occurring only once. Sequencing input: PBMCs or a T cell subset sorted from them (not recorded which). The source of these receptors is an adult woman who had mild COVID-19 (a few samples of this study predate the infection). Cell type and time point are not known.

The table lists this clonotype with many counts. This rearrangement joins TRBV7-2 to TRBJ2-3, with D perhaps TRBD2 (5 bases). CDR3 size: 15 residues. CDR1 is SGHTA and CDR2 is FQGNSA in the germline V gene. V lost 1 base and J 0 bases, leaving 8 bases between the germline ends. CDR3 sequence reads: CASSLGGLSTDTQYF. CDR3 sequence (DNA): TGTGCCAGCAGCTTAGGAGGACTTAGCACAGATACGCAGTATTTT.

This clonotype was counted a few times. The rearrangement joins TRBV7-8 to TRBJ1-5, with TRBD1 matching 8 bases. CDR1 and CDR2 (germline): SGHVS, FQNEAQ. After removal of 4 bases from V and 1 base from J, the junction contained 6 bases not matched to a gene. The CDR3 has 16 amino acids. The CDR3 protein is CASSSTGGLSNQPQHF. In DNA form, the CDR3 reads TGTGCCAGCAGCTCCACAGGGGGGCTGAGCAATCAGCCCCAGCATTTT.

This clonotype was seen only once. The rearrangement links TRBV5-1 to TRBJ2-4, with 7 bases that match TRBD1. The CDR3 is 16 residues long. The germline gives CDR1 SGHRS, CDR2 YFSETQ. With 4 bases clipped from V and 0 bases from J, the junction kept 7 bases outside the gene matches. The DNA of the CDR3 is TGCGCCAGCAGCCAGGCAGGGGGTCAAGCCAAAAACATTCAGTACTTC. Its protein is CASSQAGGQAKNIQYF. Drawing the rest from reference TRBV5-1 and TRBJ2-4, the complete variable domain is KAGVTQTPRYLIKTRGQQVTLSCSPISGHRSVSWYQQTPGQGLQFLFEYFSETQRNKGNFPGRFSGRQFSNSRSEMNVSTLELGDSALYLCASSQAGGQAKNIQYFGAGTRLSVL.

This clonotype has at least ten counts. The chain is built from TRBV20-1 and TRBJ2-5; 9 positions agree with TRBD2. Germline trimming cut 0 bases from V and 5 bases from J; bases unmatched to any gene: 7. Germline assignment: CDR1 DFQATT and CDR2 SNEGSKA (reference sequence). The CDR3 is made up of 15 amino acids. CDR3 protein: CSARDLAGAFETQYF. CDR3 in DNA: TGCAGTGCTAGAGATTTAGCGGGAGCATTTGAGACCCAGTACTTC.

This clonotype was counted a few times. This sequence joins TRBV6-6 and TRBJ2-1, with 7 bases identical to TRBD2. The CDR3 spans 14 residues. Looked up from germline, CDR1 is MNHNY and CDR2 is SVGAGI (reference sequence). The V gene end was trimmed by 2 bases and the J gene end by 5 bases; junction bases not matched to a gene: 3. CDR3 sequence reads: CASSYILANNEQFF. Here the CDR3 DNA reads TGTGCCAGCAGTTACATACTAGCGAACAATGAGCAGTTCTTC.

This clonotype has a handful of counts. The J gene is TRBJ2-1, the V gene TRBV24-1, with 9 bases that match TRBD2. The CDR3 extends over 14 amino acids. The V segment lost 6 bases and the J segment 7 bases; nucleotides outside the gene matches: 6. CDR1 and CDR2 (germline): KGHDR, SFDVKD. CDR3 DNA sequence: TGTGCCACCAGTCGAAGCGGGGGGCGGAATGAGCAGTTCTTC. This sequence encodes CATSRSGGRNEQFF.

This clonotype was counted only a few times. This chain links TRBV29-1 with TRBJ1-2; no clear D. The CDR3 covers 13 residues. V was clipped by 1 base and J by 8 bases, with 14 bases between them. The V gene's germline CDR1 is SQVTM and CDR2 ANQGSEA. This chain's CDR3 is CSVEGADEFGYTF. The CDR3 DNA reads as TGCAGCGTTGAAGGGGCAGACGAATTCGGCTACACCTTC.

The rearrangement links TRBV27 to TRBJ2-4; TRBD1 matches 7 bases. The CDR3 spans 14 residues. The V segment lost 2 bases and the J segment 3 bases; nucleotides outside the gene matches: 1. CDR1 and CDR2 (germline): MNHEY, SMNVEV (reference sequence). The CDR3 DNA sequence: TGTGCCAGCAGTTTAAGGGACAGCAAAAACATTCAGTACTTC. Translated: CASSLRDSKNIQYF.

This clonotype was picked up many times. The genes are TRBV5-1 and TRBJ2-3, with 10 bases that match TRBD2. Per the germline V gene, CDR1 is SGHRS and CDR2 is YFSETQ. CDR3 length equals 14 residues. V was pared by 6 bases and J by 5 bases, with 6 bases of the junction left unmatched. CDR3 loop: CASNPSGGEDTQYF. CDR3 coding DNA: TGCGCCAGCAACCCAAGCGGGGGGGAAGATACGCAGTATTTT.

This clonotype occurred a few times. The gene calls are TRBV6-1 and TRBJ1-1; D not certain. The CDR3 length is 15 residues. CDR1 and CDR2 from the germline V gene are MNHNS and SASEGT. V was clipped by 7 bases and J by 0 bases, with 15 bases between them. As DNA, the CDR3 is TGTGCCAGCACCCCCTCACGGGCTATGAACACTGAAGCTTTCTTT. This translates into CASTPSRAMNTEAFF.

This clonotype was observed a handful of times. CDR3 amino acids: CASRVMGIGLGNTEAFF. For the CDR3, the DNA is TGTGCCAGCCGCGTTATGGGAATAGGATTGGGGAACACTGAAGCTTTCTTT. The chain links TRBV6-2 or TRBV6-3 to TRBJ1-1; no definite D call. The CDR3 is made up of 17 amino acids. CDR1 and CDR2 (germline): MNHEY, SVGEGT. V was cut by 8 bases and J by 1 base, with 23 bases left in between.

This clonotype was detected only a few times. The chain is built from TRBV7-9 and TRBJ2-7; TRBD2 matches 11 bases. Germline loops: CDR1 SEHNR, CDR2 FQNEAQ (reference sequence). The CDR3 has 13 residues. The V gene end was trimmed by 6 bases and the J gene end by 7 bases; junction bases not matched to a gene: 5. Here the CDR3 DNA reads TGTGCCAGCAGACTAGCGGGAGTGGGGGAGCAGTACTTC. It yields the protein CASRLAGVGEQYF.

This clonotype has a count of ten or more. The chain couples TRBV24-1 to TRBJ2-1; no clear D gene. V dropped 3 bases and J dropped 4 bases, with 9 bases sitting between them. CDR1 KGHDR and CDR2 SFDVKD come from the germline V gene. This CDR3 has 14 amino acids. CDR3 DNA: TGTGCCACCAGTGATCTGGACGGGTACAATGAGCAGTTCTTC. Amino acid sequence: CATSDLDGYNEQFF.

V usage is TRBV12-3 or TRBV12-4 and J usage is TRBJ1-5; D is uncertain. V shed 3 bases and J shed 3 bases, with 3 bases lying between them. The CDR3 extends over 12 amino acids. The CDR3 nucleotides are TGTGCCAGCAGTTTGATCAATCAGCCCCAGCATTTT. Amino acid sequence: CASSLINQPQHF.

The chain recombines TRBV7-9 with TRBJ2-7, with TRBD1 as a possible D gene (7 bases). Germline V lookup: CDR1 SEHNR, CDR2 FQNEAQ (reference sequence). V lost 3 bases and J 4 bases, leaving 13 bases between the germline ends. This CDR3 spans 14 amino acids. This CDR3 is CASSFDPGGYEQYF. The CDR3 bases are TGTGCCAGCAGCTTTGACCCAGGGGGGTACGAGCAGTACTTC.

A few counts support this clonotype. The V and J genes are TRBV4-3 and TRBJ2-4; maybe TRBD1 (6 bases). Trimming shortened V by 2 bases and J by 6 bases, and 11 bases separated the two germline ends. This CDR3 is built from 14 residues. CDR1 and CDR2 from the germline V gene are LGHNA and YSLEER. As DNA, the CDR3 is TGCGCCAGCAGCCAAACTGGACAGAGAAACATTCAGTACTTC. It translates to CASSQTGQRNIQYF.

The CDR3 region is CASSHGQGTNYGYTF. The CDR3 region has the DNA TGTGCCAGCAGCCACGGACAGGGGACTAACTATGGCTACACCTTC. The chain uses TRBV11-2 and TRBJ1-2, with 9 bases fitting TRBD1. Losses at the gene ends were 5 bases for V and 0 bases for J; bases not matched to a gene: 4. There are 15 residues in the CDR3. Germline loops: CDR1 SGHAT, CDR2 FQNNGV.